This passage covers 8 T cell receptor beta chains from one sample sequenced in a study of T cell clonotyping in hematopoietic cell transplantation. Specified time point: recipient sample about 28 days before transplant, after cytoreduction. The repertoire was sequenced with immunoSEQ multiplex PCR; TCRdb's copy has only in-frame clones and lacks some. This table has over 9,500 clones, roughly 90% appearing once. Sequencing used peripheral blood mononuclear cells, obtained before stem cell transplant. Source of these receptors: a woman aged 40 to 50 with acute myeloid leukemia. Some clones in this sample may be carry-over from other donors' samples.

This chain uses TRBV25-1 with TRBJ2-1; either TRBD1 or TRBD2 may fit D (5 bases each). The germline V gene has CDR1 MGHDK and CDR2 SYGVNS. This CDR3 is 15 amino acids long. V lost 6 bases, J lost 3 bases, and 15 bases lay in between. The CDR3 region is CASSPGGTSYNEQFF. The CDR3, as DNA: TGTGCCAGCAGCCCTGGGGGTACTAGCTACAATGAGCAGTTCTTC.

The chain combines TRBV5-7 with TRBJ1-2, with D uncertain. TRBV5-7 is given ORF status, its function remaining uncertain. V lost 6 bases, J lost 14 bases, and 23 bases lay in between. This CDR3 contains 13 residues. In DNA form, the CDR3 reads TGTGCCAGCACCTACTACTGGGTGGGTGGGTATACCTTC. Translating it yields CASTYYWVGGYTF.

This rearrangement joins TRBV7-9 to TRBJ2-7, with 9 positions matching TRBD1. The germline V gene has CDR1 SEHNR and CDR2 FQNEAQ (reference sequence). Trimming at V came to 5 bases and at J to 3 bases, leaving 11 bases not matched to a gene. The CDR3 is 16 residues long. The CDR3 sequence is CASSGLQGADFYEQYF. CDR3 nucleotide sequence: TGTGCCAGCAGCGGACTACAGGGGGCCGATTTCTACGAGCAGTACTTC.

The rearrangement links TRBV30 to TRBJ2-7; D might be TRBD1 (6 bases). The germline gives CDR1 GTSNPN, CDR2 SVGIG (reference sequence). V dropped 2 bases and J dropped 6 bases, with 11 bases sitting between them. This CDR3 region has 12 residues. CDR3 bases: TGTGCCTGGAGTCCGATACAGGGCGAGCAGTACTTC. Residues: CAWSPIQGEQYF.

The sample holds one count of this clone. The CDR3 sequence: CASSQGDTPDTQYF. In nucleotides, the CDR3 is TGCGCCAGCAGCCAAGGAGACACCCCAGATACGCAGTATTTT. The V gene is TRBV4-3, the J gene TRBJ2-3, with D uncertain. The CDR3 contains 14 residues. V was shortened by 1 base and J by 4 bases, with 9 bases between the two germline ends. Germline CDR1 is LGHNA and CDR2 is YSLEER.

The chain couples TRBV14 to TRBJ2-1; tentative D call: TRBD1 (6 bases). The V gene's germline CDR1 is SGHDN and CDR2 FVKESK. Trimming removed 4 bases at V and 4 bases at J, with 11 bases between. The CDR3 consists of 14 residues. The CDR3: CASSPWDKYNEQFF. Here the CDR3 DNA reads TGTGCCAGCAGCCCGTGGGACAAATACAATGAGCAGTTCTTC. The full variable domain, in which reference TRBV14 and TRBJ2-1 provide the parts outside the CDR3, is EAGVTQFPSHSVIEKGQTVTLRCDPISGHDNLYWYRRVMGKEIKFLLHFVKESKQDESGMPNNRFLAERTGGTYSTLKVQPAELEDSGVYFCASSPWDKYNEQFFGPGTRLTVL.

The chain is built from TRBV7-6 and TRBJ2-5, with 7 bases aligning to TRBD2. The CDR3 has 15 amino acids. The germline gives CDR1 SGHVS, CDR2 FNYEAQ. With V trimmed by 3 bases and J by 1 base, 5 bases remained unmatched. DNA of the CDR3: TGTGCCAGCAGCTTCGGGGGAGGGCCCCAAGAGACCCAGTACTTC. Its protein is CASSFGGGPQETQYF.

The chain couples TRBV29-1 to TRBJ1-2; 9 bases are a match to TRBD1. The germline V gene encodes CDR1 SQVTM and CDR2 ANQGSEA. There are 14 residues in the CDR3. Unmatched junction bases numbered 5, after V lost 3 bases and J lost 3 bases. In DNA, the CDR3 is TGCAGCGTTGAGGACAGGACAGGGGACTATGGCTACACCTTC. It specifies CSVEDRTGDYGYTF.